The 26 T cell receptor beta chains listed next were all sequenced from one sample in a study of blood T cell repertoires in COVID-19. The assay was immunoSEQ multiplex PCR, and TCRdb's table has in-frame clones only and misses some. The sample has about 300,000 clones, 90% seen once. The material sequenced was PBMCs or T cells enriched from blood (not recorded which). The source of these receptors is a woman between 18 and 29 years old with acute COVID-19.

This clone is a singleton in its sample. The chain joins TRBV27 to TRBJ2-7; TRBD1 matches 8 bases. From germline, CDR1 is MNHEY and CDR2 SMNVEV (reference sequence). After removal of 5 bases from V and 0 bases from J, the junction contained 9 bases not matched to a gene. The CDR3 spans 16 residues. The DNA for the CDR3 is TGTGCCAGCAGTGTTGGGACAGGTCAAAGCTCCTACGAGCAGTACTTC. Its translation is CASSVGTGQSSYEQYF.

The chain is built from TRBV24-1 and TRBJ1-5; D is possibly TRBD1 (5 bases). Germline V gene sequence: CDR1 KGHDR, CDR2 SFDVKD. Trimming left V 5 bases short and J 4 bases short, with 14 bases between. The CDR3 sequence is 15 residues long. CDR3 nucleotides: TGTGCCACCAGTGCCCCAGGGACTCTAAATCAGCCCCAGCATTTT. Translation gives CATSAPGTLNQPQHF.

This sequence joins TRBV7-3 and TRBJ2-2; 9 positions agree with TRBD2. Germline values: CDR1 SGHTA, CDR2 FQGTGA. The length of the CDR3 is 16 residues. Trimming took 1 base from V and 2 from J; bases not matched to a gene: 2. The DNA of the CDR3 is TGTGCCAGCAGCTTAAATAGCGGGAGAAACACCGGGGAGCTGTTTTTT. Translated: CASSLNSGRNTGELFF.

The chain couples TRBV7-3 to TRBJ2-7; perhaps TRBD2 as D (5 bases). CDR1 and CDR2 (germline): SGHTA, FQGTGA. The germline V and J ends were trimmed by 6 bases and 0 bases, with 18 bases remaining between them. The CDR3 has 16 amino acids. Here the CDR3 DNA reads TGTGCCAGCAGTAGAAACGGAGGACGTAGCTCCTACGAGCAGTACTTC. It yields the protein CASSRNGGRSSYEQYF.

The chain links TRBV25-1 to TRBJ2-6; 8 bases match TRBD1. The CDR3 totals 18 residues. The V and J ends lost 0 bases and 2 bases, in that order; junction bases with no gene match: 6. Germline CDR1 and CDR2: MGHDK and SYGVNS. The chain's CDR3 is CASSEYQGANTGANVLTF. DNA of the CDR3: TGTGCCAGCAGTGAATATCAGGGGGCGAATACTGGGGCCAACGTCCTGACTTTC.

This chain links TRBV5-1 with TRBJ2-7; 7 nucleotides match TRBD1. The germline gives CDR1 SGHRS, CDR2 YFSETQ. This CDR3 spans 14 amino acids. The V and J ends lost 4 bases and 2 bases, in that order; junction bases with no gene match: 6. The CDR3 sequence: CASSTTGTAYEQYF. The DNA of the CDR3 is TGCGCCAGCAGCACCACCGGGACAGCCTACGAGCAGTACTTC.

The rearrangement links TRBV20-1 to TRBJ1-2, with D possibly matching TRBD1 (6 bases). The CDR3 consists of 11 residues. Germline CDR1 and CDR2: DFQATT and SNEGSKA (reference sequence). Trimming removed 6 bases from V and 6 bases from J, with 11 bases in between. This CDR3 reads CSAVEGDGYTF. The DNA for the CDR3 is TGCAGTGCCGTAGAGGGGGATGGCTACACCTTC.

The chain's CDR3 is CASSYSAGLYNEQFF. CDR3 DNA: TGTGCCAGCAGTTACTCCGCGGGGTTGTACAATGAGCAGTTCTTC. V gene TRBV6-5 combines with J gene TRBJ2-1, with D tentatively TRBD2 (6 bases). Trimming took off 0 bases at V and 4 bases at J, with 10 bases between the two ends. Germline CDR1 is MNHEY and CDR2 is SVGAGI. The CDR3 sequence is 15 residues long.

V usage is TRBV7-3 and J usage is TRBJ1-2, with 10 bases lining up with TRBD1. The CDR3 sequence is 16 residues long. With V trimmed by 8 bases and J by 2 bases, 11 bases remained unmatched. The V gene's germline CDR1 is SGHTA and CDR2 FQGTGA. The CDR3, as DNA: TGTGCCAGCGCGTTGACAGGGGGCCCTGAGAACTATGGCTACACCTTC. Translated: CASALTGGPENYGYTF.

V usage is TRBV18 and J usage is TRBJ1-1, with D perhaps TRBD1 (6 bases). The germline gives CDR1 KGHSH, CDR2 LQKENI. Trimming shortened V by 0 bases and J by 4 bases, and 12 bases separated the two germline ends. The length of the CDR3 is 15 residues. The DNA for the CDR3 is TGTGCCAGCTCACCACCTGCGGACAGCATCACTGAAGCTTTCTTT. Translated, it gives CASSPPADSITEAFF.

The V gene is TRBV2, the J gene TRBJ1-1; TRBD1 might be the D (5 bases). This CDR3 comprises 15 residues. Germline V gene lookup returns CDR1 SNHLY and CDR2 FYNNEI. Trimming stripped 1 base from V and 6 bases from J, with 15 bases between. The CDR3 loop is CASSEELGVSAEAFF. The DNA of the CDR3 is TGTGCCAGCAGTGAAGAGCTAGGGGTTTCCGCTGAAGCTTTCTTT.

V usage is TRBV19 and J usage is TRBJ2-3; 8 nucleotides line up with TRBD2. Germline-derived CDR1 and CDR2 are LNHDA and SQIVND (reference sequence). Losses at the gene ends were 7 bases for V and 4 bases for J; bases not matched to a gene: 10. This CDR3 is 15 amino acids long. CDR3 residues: CASISEGLGADTQYF. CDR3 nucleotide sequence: TGTGCCAGTATCTCGGAGGGACTAGGAGCAGATACGCAGTATTTT.

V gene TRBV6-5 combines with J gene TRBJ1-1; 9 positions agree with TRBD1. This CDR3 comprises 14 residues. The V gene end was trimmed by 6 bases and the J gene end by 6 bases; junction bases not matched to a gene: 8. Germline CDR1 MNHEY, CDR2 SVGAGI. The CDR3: CASRPGTGPPEAFF. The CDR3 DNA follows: TGTGCCAGCAGACCCGGGACAGGGCCCCCTGAAGCTTTCTTT.

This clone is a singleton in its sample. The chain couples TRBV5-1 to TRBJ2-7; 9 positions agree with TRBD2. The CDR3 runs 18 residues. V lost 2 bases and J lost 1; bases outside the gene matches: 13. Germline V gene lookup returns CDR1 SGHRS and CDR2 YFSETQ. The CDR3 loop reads CASSLQKGLADSSYEQYF. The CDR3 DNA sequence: TGCGCCAGCAGCTTACAAAAGGGACTAGCTGATTCGTCCTACGAGCAGTACTTC.

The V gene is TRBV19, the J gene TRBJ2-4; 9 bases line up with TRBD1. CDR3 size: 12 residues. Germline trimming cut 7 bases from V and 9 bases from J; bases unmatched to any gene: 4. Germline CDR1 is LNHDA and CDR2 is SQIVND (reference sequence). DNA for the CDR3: TGTGCCAGTATGGACAGGGGTGGCATTCAGTACTTC. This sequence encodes CASMDRGGIQYF.

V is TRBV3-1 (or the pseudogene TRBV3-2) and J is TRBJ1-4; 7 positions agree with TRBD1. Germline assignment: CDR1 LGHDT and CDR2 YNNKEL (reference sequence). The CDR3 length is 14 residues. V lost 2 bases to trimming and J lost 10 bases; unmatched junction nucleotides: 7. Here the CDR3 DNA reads TGTGCCAGCAGCCAATACACAGGGGTCGGAAAACTGTTTTTT. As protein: CASSQYTGVGKLFF.

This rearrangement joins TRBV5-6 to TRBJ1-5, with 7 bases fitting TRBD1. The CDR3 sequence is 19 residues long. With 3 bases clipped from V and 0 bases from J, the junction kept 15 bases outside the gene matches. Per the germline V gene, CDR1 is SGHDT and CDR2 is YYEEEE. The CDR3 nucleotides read TGTGCCAGCAGCTCCGTCCGGGACAGCGAGTGGTATAGCAATCAGCCCCAGCATTTT. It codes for CASSSVRDSEWYSNQPQHF.

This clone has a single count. The CDR3 loop reads CASSSPRGYTF. The CDR3 region has the DNA TGTGCCAGCAGTTCTCCGAGGGGCTACACCTTC. The gene calls are TRBV28 and TRBJ1-2; no firm D call. V lost 4 bases and J 8 bases, leaving 8 bases between the germline ends. This CDR3 has 11 amino acids. From germline, CDR1 is MDHEN and CDR2 SYDVKM.

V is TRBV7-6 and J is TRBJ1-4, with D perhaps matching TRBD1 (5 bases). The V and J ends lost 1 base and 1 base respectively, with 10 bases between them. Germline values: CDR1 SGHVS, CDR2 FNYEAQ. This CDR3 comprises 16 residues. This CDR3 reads CASSLGQGGTNEKLFF. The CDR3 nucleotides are TGTGCCAGCAGCTTAGGGCAGGGAGGAACTAATGAAAAACTGTTTTTT.

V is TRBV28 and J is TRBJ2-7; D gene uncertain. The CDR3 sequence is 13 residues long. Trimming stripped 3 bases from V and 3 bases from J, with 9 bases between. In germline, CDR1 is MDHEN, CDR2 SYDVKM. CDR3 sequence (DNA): TGTGCCAGCAGTTTCCCGACATACTACGAGCAGTACTTC. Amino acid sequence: CASSFPTYYEQYF.

As DNA, the CDR3 is TGCAGCGTTTGCCGGGGGACCGGGTTTGAAGAGACCCAGTACTTC. Protein product: CSVCRGTGFEETQYF. The rearrangement links TRBV29-1 to TRBJ2-5; perhaps TRBD2 as D (6 bases). In germline, CDR1 is SQVTM, CDR2 ANQGSEA. The CDR3 runs to 15 residues. The V end was cut by 5 bases, the J end by 3 bases, with 19 bases between.

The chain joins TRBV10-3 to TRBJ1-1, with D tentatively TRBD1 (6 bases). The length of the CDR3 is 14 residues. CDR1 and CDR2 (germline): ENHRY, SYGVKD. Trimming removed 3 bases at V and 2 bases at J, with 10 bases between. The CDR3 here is CAISDQQGNTEAFF. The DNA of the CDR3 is TGTGCCATCAGTGACCAACAGGGTAACACTGAAGCTTTCTTT.

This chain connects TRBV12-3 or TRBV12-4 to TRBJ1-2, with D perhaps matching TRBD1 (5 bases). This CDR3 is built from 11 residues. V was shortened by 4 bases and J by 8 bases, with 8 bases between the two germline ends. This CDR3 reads CASSYHRGYTF. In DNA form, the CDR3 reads TGTGCCAGCAGTTACCACAGGGGCTACACCTTC.

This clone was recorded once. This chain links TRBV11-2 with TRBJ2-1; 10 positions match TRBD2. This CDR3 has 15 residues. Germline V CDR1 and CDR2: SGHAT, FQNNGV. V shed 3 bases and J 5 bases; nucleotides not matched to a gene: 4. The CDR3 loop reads CASSLALAGDNEQFF. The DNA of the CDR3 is TGTGCCAGCAGCTTGGCCCTAGCGGGGGACAATGAGCAGTTCTTC. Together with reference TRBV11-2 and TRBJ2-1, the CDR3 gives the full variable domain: EAGVAQSPRYKIIEKRQSVAFWCNPISGHATLYWYQQILGQGPKLLIQFQNNGVVDDSQLPKDRFSAERLKGVDSTLKIQPAKLEDSAVYLCASSLALAGDNEQFFGPGTRLTVL.

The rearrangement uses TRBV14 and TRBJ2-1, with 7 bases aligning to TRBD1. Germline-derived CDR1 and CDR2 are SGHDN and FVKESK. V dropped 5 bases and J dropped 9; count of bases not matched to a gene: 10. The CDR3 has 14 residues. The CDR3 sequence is CASSARQGIVEQFF. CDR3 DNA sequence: TGTGCCAGCAGCGCCAGACAGGGAATTGTTGAGCAGTTCTTC. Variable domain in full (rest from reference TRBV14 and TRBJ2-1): EAGVTQFPSHSVIEKGQTVTLRCDPISGHDNLYWYRRVMGKEIKFLLHFVKESKQDESGMPNNRFLAERTGGTYSTLKVQPAELEDSGVYFCASSARQGIVEQFFGPGTRLTVL.

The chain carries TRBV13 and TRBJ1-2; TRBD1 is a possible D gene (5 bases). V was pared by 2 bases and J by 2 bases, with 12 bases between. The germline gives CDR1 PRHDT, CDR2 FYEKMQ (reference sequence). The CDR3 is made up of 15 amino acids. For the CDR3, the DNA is TGTGCCAGCAGCTTAAAGTCTCCAGGGAACTATGGCTACACCTTC. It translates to CASSLKSPGNYGYTF.